These T cell receptor beta chains were read from a single sample in a study of T-cell memory formation after mild COVID-19. TCRdb redid the calling of the 5' RACE reads with MiXCR, one entry per CDR3 protein. This sample has 280,000 or so distinct CDR3 sequences, with around 17% found just once. Sequencing used PBMCs or a T cell subset sorted from them (not recorded which). Receptor source: a man aged 18 to 29 who had mild COVID-19 (a few samples of this study predate the infection). Cell type and time point are not known. Each CDR3 is given with its conserved first and last residue. For some rows the clone size is stated as once, few or many, or as a class when expanded; others skip it.

>TRBJ2-7|NA|TRBV6-5
CASSYSRGVSYEQYF
>TRBJ2-2|NA|TRBV7-9
CASSLTRWGDYNTGELFF
>TRBJ2-6|NA|TRBV24-1
CATTHPREGFLSGANVLTF
>TRBJ2-3|few|TRBV25-1
CASSDSTGPPDTQYF
>TRBJ1-2|few|TRBV24-1
CATSEAGYNYGYTF
>TRBJ2-4|many|TRBV7-9
CASSPRPDGDIQYF
>TRBJ1-2|few|TRBV7-2
CASSRGTEQGYTF
>TRBJ2-1|once|TRBV5-1
CASSSMTGQDNEQFF
>TRBJ1-1|few|TRBV6-2/TRBV6-3
CASSYRQNTEAFF
>TRBJ2-3|few|TRBV25-1
CASIRTGEDTQYF
>TRBJ2-4|NA|TRBV20-1
CSARGLPSNQNIQYF
>TRBJ2-2|NA|TRBV20-1
CSAGVVATGELFF
>TRBJ2-3|few|TRBV5-1
CASSLDLARPTQYF
>TRBJ2-6|NA|TRBV7-9
CASSRHRQSSGANVLTF
>TRBJ2-3|NA|TRBV29-1
CSHSEDTQYF
>TRBJ2-1|few|TRBV4-1
CASSQVGGEQFF
>TRBJ1-5|few|TRBV6-2/TRBV6-3
CASRLSLGVTVLGPQHF
>TRBJ2-1|NA|TRBV5-1
CASSLTGWNEQFF
>TRBJ2-5|few|TRBV6-5
CASSYSGGLQETQYF
>TRBJ2-1|NA|TRBV4-1
CASSQEGGGATYNEQFF
>TRBJ2-7|few|TRBV2
CASSRRYSYEQYF
>TRBJ1-5|NA|TRBV28
CASSLLTGYNQPQHF
>TRBJ2-1|few|TRBV6-2/TRBV6-3
CASSSRTSGTTYNEQFF
>TRBJ2-3|few|TRBV10-3
CASSGGVTDTQYF
>TRBJ1-4|few|TRBV6-6
CASINSGTNEKLFF
>TRBJ2-7|many|TRBV4-2
CASSQETSGGYEQYF
>TRBJ2-1|many|TRBV10-2
CASSEGYNEQFF
>TRBJ1-1|NA|TRBV20-1
CSAYYTGATEAFF
>TRBJ2-5|once|TRBV7-8
CASSLEGLRQETQYF
>TRBJ2-7|NA|TRBV12-3/TRBV12-4
CASSFAGNPYEQYF
>TRBJ2-5|few|TRBV7-2
CASSLEAGEETQYF
>TRBJ1-3|few|TRBV7-9
CASSFGTARNTIYF
>TRBJ1-1|NA|TRBV25-1
CASSESPYANTEAFF
>TRBJ2-3|NA|TRBV7-2
CASSLQGLRTDTQYF
>TRBJ1-4|many|TRBV5-1
CASGRDGPNEKLFF
>TRBJ2-1|NA|TRBV24-1
CATSDLVGDEQFF
>TRBJ2-5|few|TRBV5-1
CASQGQNQETQYF
>TRBJ2-3|NA|TRBV18
CASSPVRQVLSDTQYF
>TRBJ2-2|NA|TRBV6-2/TRBV6-3
CASPADTGELFF
>TRBJ2-7|NA|TRBV3-1
CASSQAGTGQQYEQYF
>TRBJ2-5|few|TRBV28
CASLSGGADEETQYF
>TRBJ2-2|few|TRBV11-1
CASSLGRGMVNTGELFF